Listed below are T cell receptor beta chains from one sample, sequenced in a study of early T cells in non-severe SARS-CoV-2 infection. TCRdb reanalysed the 5' RACE reads using MiXCR and keeps one entry per CDR3 protein. The data show over 80,000 distinct CDR3 sequences, less than 15% seen once. The sample consisted of whole blood, taken at baseline. Source of these receptors: an adult who was a healthcare worker with PCR-confirmed SARS-CoV-2 infection or an uninfected control (not recorded which). The CDR3 runs from the conserved cysteine through the conserved F or W. Only some rows state a clone size, as once, few, many or a class for expanded clones.

clone_size	v_call	j_call	cdr3_aa
-	TRBV29-1	TRBJ2-7	CSVEGQGMGQYF
-	TRBV19	TRBJ2-1	CASSIPTDQYNEQFF
many	TRBV27	TRBJ2-7	CASSFRGLLGEQYF
many	TRBV9	TRBJ2-1	CASSGGNRRTYNEQFF
-	TRBV2	TRBJ2-1	CASSGYEGRYNEQFF
-	TRBV2	TRBJ2-3	CASSEGQGAADTQYF
many	TRBV10-2	TRBJ2-3	CASSATLSGSTDTQYF
many	TRBV6-6	TRBJ2-1	CASRTDGYNEQFF
few	TRBV10-2	TRBJ2-7	CATLLNEQYF
many	TRBV20-1	TRBJ2-5	CSARPSGALQETQYF
-	TRBV7-2	TRBJ2-3	CASSLAATDTQYF
-	TRBV11-3	TRBJ2-7	CASSRLGYEQYF
-	TRBV28	TRBJ2-1	CASSLGLAYEQFF
-	TRBV27	TRBJ1-6	CASSPGTGKSSYNSPLHF
many	TRBV7-9	TRBJ1-1	CASSLSELVNTEAFF
few	TRBV11-3	TRBJ2-3	CASSRRQDPSTDTQYF
-	TRBV15	TRBJ2-1	CATSSFGGTSGVYEQFF
few	TRBV10-2	TRBJ2-7	CASSDDRSYEQYF
few	TRBV5-1	TRBJ2-1	CASSQDGSSYNEQFF
few	TRBV18	TRBJ2-7	CASSPPDSSYEQYF
many	TRBV11-3	TRBJ2-2	CASSPIDILAGGDGTGELFF
few	TRBV14	TRBJ1-6	CASSQAWLNSPLHF
many	TRBV20-1	TRBJ2-5	CSAGQLQRQETQYF
-	TRBV3-1	TRBJ2-7	CASSQVEISGSNYYEQYF
many	TRBV6-2/TRBV6-3	TRBJ1-4	CASSYAGGGNEKLFF
-	TRBV3-1	TRBJ1-1	CASSLQGHGTEAFF
few	TRBV10-3	TRBJ1-2	CAIRTQGNVDGYTF
-	TRBV29-1	TRBJ2-4	CSVGVAKNIQYF
-	TRBV11-3	TRBJ2-3	CASRIRQGTDTQYF
few	TRBV7-6	TRBJ2-4	CASSLAPFGGNIQYF
many	TRBV29-1	TRBJ2-3	CSVQEGTDTQYF
-	TRBV12-3/TRBV12-4	TRBJ1-2	CASASDNYGYTF
few	TRBV24-1	TRBJ2-3	CATSDPTSLADTQYF
few	TRBV5-1	TRBJ2-7	CASSLMTVSYEQYF
-	TRBV2	TRBJ2-3	CASSGLAGTDTQYF
many	TRBV20-1	TRBJ2-7	CSARDGGSSGLSSYEQYF
few	TRBV11-2	TRBJ1-4	CASSLRGQGRELFF
few	TRBV7-9	TRBJ2-3	CASSSSDRGRTDTQYF
few	TRBV5-1	TRBJ2-2	CASSSGQVGELFF
-	TRBV10-1	TRBJ2-7	CASSEHWGTETYEQYF
few	TRBV20-1	TRBJ1-2	CSARSGTRYGYTF